This T cell receptor (beta chain) was found in a study of STAT5B mutations in CD4+ large granular lymphocyte leukemia. Study-level points and caveats: No patients shared main leukemic clonotypes, though roughly 27% appeared at low frequency elsewhere. Top patient clones used TRBV06 genes more often: 8/27 versus 2/35 in controls.

Controls came from buffy coats of healthy blood donors. Comments on this clone: Its matching antigen is unknown.

The V and J ends lost 7 bases and 5 bases, in that order; junction bases with no gene match: 4. Germline loops: CDR1 MNHNS, CDR2 SASEGT. The CDR3 consists of 13 residues. The assay was run at survey level. Data came from immunoSEQ multiplex PCR; TCRdb stores just in-frame clones and leaves some out. The sample has tens of thousands of clones; about 81% are singletons. This chain joins TRBV6-1 and TRBJ2-1; 8 bases fit TRBD2. This TCR was sampled from a human donor in good health. The sequenced sample consisted of CD4+ T cells from blood buffy coats. In DNA form, the CDR3 reads TGTGCCAGCATTTTAGCGGGAAACAATGAGCAGTTCTTC. This encodes CASILAGNNEQFF.